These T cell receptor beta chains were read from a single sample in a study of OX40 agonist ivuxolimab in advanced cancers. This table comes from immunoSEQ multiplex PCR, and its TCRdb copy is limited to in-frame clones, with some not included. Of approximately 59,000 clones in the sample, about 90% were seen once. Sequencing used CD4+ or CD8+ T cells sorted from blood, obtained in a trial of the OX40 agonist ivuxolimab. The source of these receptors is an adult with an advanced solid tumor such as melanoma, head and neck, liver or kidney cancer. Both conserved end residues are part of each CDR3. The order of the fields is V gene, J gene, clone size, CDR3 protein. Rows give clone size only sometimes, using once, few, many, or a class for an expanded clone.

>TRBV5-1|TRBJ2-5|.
CASSGNDPLQETQYF
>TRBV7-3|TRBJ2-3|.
CASSSHLSGTDTQYF
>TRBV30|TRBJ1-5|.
CAWSVRYDQPQHF
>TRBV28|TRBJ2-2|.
CASRPGGGRFNTGELFF
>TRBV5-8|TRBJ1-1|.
CASSFTGGTEAFF
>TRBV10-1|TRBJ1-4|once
CASSDGSTNEKLFF
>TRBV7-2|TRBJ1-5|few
CASSLRTATGPQHF
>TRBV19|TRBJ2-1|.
CASSLRTGNEQFF
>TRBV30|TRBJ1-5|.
CAWSRQQGITPQHF
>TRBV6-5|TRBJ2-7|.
CASSDGQTYEQYF
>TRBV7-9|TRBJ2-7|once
CASRPYSGSRYEQYF
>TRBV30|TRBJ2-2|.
CAWSVTGELFF
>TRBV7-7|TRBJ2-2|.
CASSIGLAGSFGGELFF
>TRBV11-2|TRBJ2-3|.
CASSSIKLAGGPHTQYF
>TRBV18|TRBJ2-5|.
CASSPAGKETQYF
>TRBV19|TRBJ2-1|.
CASTTHRGQSYNEQFF
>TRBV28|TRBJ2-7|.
CASSVGGRYEQYF
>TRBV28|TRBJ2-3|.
CASSSTSGRGDTQYF
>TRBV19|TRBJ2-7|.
CASSIQTGRYEQYF
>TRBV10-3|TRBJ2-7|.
CAISVAGESYEQYF
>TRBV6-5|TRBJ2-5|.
CASSYRGQEETQYF
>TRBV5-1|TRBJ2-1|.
CASSPDREGISYNEQFF
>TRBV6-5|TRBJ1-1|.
CASSSPRGDPEAFF
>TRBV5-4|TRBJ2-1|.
CASSLAGATLNEQFF
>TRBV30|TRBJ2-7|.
CAWNREGDEQYF
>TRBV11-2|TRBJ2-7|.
CASSPRLASYEQYF
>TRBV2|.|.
CASERTGELFF
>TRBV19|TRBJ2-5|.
CASSIGRREETQYF
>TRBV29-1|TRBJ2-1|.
CSARVGDLYNEQFF
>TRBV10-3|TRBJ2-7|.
CAISERGQGSEQYF
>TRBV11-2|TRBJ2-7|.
CASSVQGAGEQYF
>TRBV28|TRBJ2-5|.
CASSETRFQYF
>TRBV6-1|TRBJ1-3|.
CASTLAGTGGNTIYF
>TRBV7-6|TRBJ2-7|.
CASSFGTISYEQYF
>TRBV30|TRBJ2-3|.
CARRDSTDTQYF
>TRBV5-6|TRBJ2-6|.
CASSFWGSGANVLTF
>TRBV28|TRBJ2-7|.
CASSSGTGGLEQYF
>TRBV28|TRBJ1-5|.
CASRTPGTGVQPQHF
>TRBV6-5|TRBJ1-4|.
CASSYSRSEKLFF
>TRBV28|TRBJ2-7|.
CASSLPNYEQYF
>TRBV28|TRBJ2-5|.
CASSAPGLAGGPEQYF
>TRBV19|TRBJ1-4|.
CASSRGQGRTNEKLFF
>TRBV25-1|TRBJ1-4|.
CASSADRGELFF